The count of the clone carrying this T cell receptor beta chain is one. In the original processing: How many nucleated cells were present was estimated from reference gene primer amplification. Sequencing used immunoSEQ multiplex PCR; TCRdb keeps in-frame clones, though not all of them. The V and J calls and clone size are taken from that table; D and trimming were inferred from the DNA. The sample lists 150,000 to 200,000 clones, around 90% occurring once. This sample was taken from a study of blood T cell repertoires in COVID-19. Study-wide context: The study drew acute and convalescent COVID-19 samples from the United States, Italy and Spain. T cells, B-cell-depleted T cells, or PBMCs supplied cDNA or gDNA.

The ends lost 7 bases at V and 2 bases at J; junction bases unmatched: 6. The CDR3 has 14 residues. CDR1 is MNHEY, CDR2 SVGAGI, per germline. The receptor was derived from a human donor in a cohort sampled during active COVID-19. The material sequenced was peripheral blood. The V gene is TRBV6-5, the J gene TRBJ2-3; 7 bases line up with TRBD1. CDR3 loop: CASTPGQSTDTQYF. As DNA, the CDR3 is TGTGCCAGCACCCCGGGACAGTCCACAGATACGCAGTATTTT.